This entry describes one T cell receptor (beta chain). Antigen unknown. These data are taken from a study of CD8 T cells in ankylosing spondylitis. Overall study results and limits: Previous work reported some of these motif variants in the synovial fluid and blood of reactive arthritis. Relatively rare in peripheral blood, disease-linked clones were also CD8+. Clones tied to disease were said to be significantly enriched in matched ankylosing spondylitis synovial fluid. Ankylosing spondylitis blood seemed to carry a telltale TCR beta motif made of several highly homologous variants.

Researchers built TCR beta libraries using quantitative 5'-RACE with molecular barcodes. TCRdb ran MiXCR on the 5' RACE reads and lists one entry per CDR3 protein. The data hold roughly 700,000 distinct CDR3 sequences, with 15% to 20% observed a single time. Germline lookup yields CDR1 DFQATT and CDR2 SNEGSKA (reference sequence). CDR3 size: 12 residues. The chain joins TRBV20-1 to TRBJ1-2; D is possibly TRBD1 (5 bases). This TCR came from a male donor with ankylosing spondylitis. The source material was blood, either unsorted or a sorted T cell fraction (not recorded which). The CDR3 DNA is TGCATGCTCGGGGCGGGTAACTATGGCTACACCTTC. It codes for CMLGAGNYGYTF.